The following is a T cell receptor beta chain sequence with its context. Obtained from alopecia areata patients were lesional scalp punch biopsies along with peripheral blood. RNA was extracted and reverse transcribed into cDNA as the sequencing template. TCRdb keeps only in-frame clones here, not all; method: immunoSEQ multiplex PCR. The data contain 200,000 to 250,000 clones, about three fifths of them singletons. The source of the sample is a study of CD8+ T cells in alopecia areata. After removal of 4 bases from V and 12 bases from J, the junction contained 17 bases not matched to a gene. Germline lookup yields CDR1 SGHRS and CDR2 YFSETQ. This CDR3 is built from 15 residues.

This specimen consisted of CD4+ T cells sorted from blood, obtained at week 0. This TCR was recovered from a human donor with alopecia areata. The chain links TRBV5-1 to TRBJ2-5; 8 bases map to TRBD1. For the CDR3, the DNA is TGCGCCAGCAGCCCCCGGACAGGGTCGGGTTTTATTGAGTACTTC. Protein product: CASSPRTGSGFIEYF.